This T cell receptor (beta chain) derives from a study of metastatic and nonmetastatic thyroid tumors. Across the study: Repertoires from malignant and benign thyroid patients were compared across blood and tumor or nodule tissue.

CDR1 is WNHNN and CDR2 is SYGVQD in the germline V gene (reference sequence). The CDR3 length is 15 residues. Trimming at V came to 4 bases and at J to 7 bases, leaving 10 bases not matched to a gene. In the source study's methods: A papillary thyroid cancer distant-metastasis classifier was built from CDR3 differences across clinicopathological groups. TCRdb reprocessed the PCR reads via MiXCR. TCRdb's processing, not the authors' own work, is the source of the V and J calls. The sample includes 70,000 or so clones, 13% to 15% seen only once; the top ten take more than 6.5%. Treatment of any kind had been given to no patient before thyroid surgery. This clone was detected many times. What it recognizes is unknown. Study findings and constraints: Within blood and tumor, benign nodules reportedly had significantly lower TCR beta diversity than malignant thyroid tumors did.

This TCR was recovered from a male donor with papillary thyroid cancer or a benign thyroid nodule (not recorded which). Some clones in this sample may be carry-over from other donors' samples. V gene TRBV10-1 combines with J gene TRBJ2-1, with 7 bases identical to TRBD2. The sample comprised blood. CDR3 protein: CASSAKREVGNEQFF. Written as DNA, the CDR3 is TGCGCCAGCAGTGCTAAGCGGGAAGTGGGGAATGAGCAGTTCTTC.